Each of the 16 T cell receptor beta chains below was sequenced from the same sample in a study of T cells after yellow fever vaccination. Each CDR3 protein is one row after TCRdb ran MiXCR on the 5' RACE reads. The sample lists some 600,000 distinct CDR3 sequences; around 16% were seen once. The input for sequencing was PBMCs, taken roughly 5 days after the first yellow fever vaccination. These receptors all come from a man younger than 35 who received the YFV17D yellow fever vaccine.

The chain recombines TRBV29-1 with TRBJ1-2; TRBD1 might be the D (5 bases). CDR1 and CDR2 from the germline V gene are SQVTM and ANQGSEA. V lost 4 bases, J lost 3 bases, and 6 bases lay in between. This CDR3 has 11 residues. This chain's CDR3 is CSVGGYYGYTF. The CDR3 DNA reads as TGCAGCGTTGGGGGGTACTATGGCTACACCTTC.

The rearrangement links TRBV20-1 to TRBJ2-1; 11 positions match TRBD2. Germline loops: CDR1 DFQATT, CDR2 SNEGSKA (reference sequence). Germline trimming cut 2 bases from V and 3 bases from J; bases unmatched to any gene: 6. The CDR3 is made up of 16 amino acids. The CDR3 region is CSARRLAGGYYNEQFF. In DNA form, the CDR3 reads TGCAGTGCTAGAAGGCTAGCGGGGGGATACTACAATGAGCAGTTCTTC.

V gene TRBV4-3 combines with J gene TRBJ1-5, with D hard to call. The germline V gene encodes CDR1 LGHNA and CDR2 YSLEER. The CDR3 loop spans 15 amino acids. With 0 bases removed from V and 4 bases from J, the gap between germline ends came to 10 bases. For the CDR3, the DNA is TGCGCCAGCAGCCAAGATTCTTTAGGAAATCAGCCCCAGCATTTT. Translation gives CASSQDSLGNQPQHF.

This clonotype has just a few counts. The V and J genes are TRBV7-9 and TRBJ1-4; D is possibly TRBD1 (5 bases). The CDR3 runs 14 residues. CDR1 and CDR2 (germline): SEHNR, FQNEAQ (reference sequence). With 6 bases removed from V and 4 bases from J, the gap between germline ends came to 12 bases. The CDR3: CASRPDSVNEKLFF. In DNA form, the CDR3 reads TGTGCCAGCAGGCCAGACAGTGTTAATGAAAAACTGTTTTTT. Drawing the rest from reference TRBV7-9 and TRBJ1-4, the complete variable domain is DTGVSQNPRHKITKRGQNVTFRCDPISEHNRLYWYRQTLGQGPEFLTYFQNEAQLEKSRLLSDRFSAERPKGSFSTLEIQRTEQGDSAMYLCASRPDSVNEKLFFGSGTQLSVL.

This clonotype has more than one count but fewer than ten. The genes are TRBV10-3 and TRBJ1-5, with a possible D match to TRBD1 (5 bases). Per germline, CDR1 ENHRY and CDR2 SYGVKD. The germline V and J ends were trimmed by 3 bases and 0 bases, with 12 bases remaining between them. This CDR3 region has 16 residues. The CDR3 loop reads CAISDPRGDSNQPQHF. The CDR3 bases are TGTGCCATCAGTGACCCCCGAGGGGATAGCAATCAGCCCCAGCATTTT.

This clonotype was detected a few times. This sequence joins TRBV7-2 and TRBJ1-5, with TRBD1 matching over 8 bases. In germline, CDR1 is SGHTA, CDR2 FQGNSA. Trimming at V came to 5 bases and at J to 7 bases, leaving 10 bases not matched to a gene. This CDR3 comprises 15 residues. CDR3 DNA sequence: TGTGCCAGCAGCGGAACAACAGGGGGAGGCCAGCCCCAGCATTTT. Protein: CASSGTTGGGQPQHF.

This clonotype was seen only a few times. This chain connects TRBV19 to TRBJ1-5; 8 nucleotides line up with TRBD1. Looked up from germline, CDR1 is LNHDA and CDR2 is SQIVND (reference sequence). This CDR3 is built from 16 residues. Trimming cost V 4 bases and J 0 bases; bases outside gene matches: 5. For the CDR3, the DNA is TGTGCCAGTAGTACCCGGACAGGGTATAGCAATCAGCCCCAGCATTTT. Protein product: CASSTRTGYSNQPQHF.

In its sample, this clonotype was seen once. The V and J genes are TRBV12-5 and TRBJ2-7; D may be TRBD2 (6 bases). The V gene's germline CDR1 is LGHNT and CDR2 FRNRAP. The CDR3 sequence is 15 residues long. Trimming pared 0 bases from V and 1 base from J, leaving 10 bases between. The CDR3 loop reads CASGLVETRSYEQYV. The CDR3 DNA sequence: TGTGCTAGTGGTTTGGTCGAGACTAGGTCCTACGAGCAGTACGTC.

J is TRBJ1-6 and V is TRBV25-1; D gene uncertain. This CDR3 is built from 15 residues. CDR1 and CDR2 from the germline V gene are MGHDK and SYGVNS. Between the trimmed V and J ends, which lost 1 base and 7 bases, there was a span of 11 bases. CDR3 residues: CASSESVGSNSPLHF. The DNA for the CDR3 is TGTGCCAGCAGTGAATCGGTCGGATCAAATTCACCCCTCCACTTT. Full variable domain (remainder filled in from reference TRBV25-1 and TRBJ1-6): EADIYQTPRYLVIGTGKKITLECSQTMGHDKMYWYQQDPGMELHLIHYSYGVNSTEKGDLSSESTVSRIRTEHFPLTLESARPSHTSQYLCASSESVGSNSPLHFGNGTRLTVT.

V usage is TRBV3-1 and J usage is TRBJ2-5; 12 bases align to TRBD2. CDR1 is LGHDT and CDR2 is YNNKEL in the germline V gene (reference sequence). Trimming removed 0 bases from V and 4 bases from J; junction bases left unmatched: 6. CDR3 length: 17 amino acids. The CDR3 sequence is CASSQDLLAGGIETQYF. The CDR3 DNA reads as TGTGCCAGCAGCCAAGATCTGCTAGCGGGGGGGATAGAGACCCAGTACTTC.

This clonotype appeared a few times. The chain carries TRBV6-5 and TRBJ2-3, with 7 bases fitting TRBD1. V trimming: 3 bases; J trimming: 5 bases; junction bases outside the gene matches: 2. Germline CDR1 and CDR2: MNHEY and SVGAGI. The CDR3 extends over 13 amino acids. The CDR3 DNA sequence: TGTGCCAGCAGTTATAGGGGGCAAGATACGCAGTATTTT. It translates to CASSYRGQDTQYF.

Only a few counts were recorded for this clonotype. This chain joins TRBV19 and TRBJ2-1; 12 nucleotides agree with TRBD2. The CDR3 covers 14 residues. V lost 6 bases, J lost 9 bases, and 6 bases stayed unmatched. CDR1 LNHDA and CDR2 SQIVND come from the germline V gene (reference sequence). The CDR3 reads CASRPSGGAGEQFF. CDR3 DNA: TGTGCCAGTAGACCTAGCGGGGGGGCCGGTGAGCAGTTCTTC.

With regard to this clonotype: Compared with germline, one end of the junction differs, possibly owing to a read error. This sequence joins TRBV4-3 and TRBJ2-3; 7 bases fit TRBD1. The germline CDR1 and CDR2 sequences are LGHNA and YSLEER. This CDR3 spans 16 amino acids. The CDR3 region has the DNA TGCGCCAGCAGCAGGGGGCTAACGGGGTCCACAGATACGCGGTATTTT. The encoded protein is CASSRGLTGSTDTRYF.

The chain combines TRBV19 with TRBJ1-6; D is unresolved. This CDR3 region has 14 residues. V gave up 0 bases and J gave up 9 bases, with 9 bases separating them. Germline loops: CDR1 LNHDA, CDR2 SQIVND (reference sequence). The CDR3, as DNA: TGTGCCAGTAGTATAGACCAGATGCCTTCACCCCTCCACTTT. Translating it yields CASSIDQMPSPLHF.

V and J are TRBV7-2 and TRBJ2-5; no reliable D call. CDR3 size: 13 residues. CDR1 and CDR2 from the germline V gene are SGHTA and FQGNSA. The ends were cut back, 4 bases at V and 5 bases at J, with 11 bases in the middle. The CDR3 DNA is TGTGCCAGCAGCTCCCGTTGGTCTGAGACCCAGTACTTC. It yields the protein CASSSRWSETQYF.

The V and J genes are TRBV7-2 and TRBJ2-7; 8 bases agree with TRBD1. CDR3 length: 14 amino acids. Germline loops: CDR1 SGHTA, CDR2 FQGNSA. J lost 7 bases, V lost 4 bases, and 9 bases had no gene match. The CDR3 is CASSSDRGSREQYF. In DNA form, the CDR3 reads TGTGCCAGCAGCTCCGACAGGGGCTCTCGGGAGCAGTACTTC.